Each of the 12 T cell receptor beta chains below was sequenced from the same sample in a study of cytomegalovirus exposure and HLA in healthy donors. This PCR relied on a set of 60 Vbeta primers and 13 Jbeta primers. The data were produced by immunoSEQ multiplex PCR, yet TCRdb's version contains in-frame clones alone and is incomplete. The sample holds roughly 160,000 clones, roughly 84% seen once. The sequenced sample was PBMCs. These receptor sequences come from a boy between 2 and 10 years old in good health and CMV-seronegative.

This clone was recorded only once. This chain connects TRBV2 to TRBJ1-5, with 9 bases lining up with TRBD1. Germline assignment: CDR1 SNHLY and CDR2 FYNNEI. The CDR3 runs to 15 residues. Trimming cost V 8 bases and J 4 bases; bases outside gene matches: 9. The CDR3 DNA reads as TGTGCCAGCCGAACAGGGGGCAGACCGAATCAGCCCCAGCATTTT. The encoded protein is CASRTGGRPNQPQHF. The variable domain in full, completed from reference TRBV2 and TRBJ1-5, reads EPEVTQTPSHQVTQMGQEVILRCVPISNHLYFYWYRQILGQKVEFLVSFYNNEISEKSEIFDDQFSVERPDGSNFTLKIRSTKLEDSAMYFCASRTGGRPNQPQHFGDGTRLSIL.

V and J are TRBV5-6 and TRBJ2-5; weak D call: TRBD1 (6 bases). TRBJ2-7 explains the end of the DNA better; the J call may be wrong. Germline values: CDR1 SGHDT, CDR2 YYEEEE. This CDR3 is 12 amino acids long. CDR3 DNA: TGTGCCAGCAGCTTTGGACAGTACGAGCAGTACTTC. This sequence encodes CASSFGQYEQYF.

The chain carries TRBV5-1 and TRBJ2-3, with TRBD2 as a possible D gene (5 bases). This CDR3 is built from 15 residues. V gave up 0 bases and J gave up 2 bases, with 10 bases separating them. Germline V CDR1 and CDR2: SGHRS, YFSETQ. DNA of the CDR3: TGCGCCAGCAGCTTGGGAGGGTTTCCCACAGATACGCAGTATTTT. It yields the protein CASSLGGFPTDTQYF. Combining the CDR3 with reference TRBV5-1 and TRBJ2-3 gives the whole variable domain KAGVTQTPRYLIKTRGQQVTLSCSPISGHRSVSWYQQTPGQGLQFLFEYFSETQRNKGNFPGRFSGRQFSNSRSEMNVSTLELGDSALYLCASSLGGFPTDTQYFGPGTRLTVL.

V is TRBV2 and J is TRBJ2-3; D might be TRBD2 (6 bases). The V end lost 3 bases, the J end lost 6 bases, and 13 bases lay between the germline ends. This CDR3 is 14 amino acids long. The germline V gene encodes CDR1 SNHLY and CDR2 FYNNEI. This CDR3 is CASSDTGVGDTQYF. CDR3 in DNA: TGTGCCAGCAGTGACACGGGAGTCGGGGATACGCAGTATTTT.

This clone has only one observation. The DNA of the CDR3 is TGCAGCGTGTCGACAGGCTCCGTTATGAAGACCCAGTACTTC. Its protein is CSVSTGSVMKTQYF. The genes are TRBV29-1 and TRBJ2-5, with D possibly matching TRBD1 (6 bases). Trimming took 6 bases from V and 6 from J, leaving 20 bases between them. This CDR3 comprises 14 residues. The germline CDR1 and CDR2 sequences are SQVTM and ANQGSEA. Supplemented by reference TRBV29-1 and TRBJ2-5, the full variable domain reads SAVISQKPSRDICQRGTSLTIQCQVDSQVTMMFWYRQQPGQSLTLIATANQGSEATYESGFVIDKFPISRPNLTFSTLTVSNMSPEDSSIYLCSVSTGSVMKTQYFGPGTRLLVL.

This clone appeared a single time. The V gene is TRBV28, the J gene TRBJ2-5, with D perhaps TRBD1 (5 bases). TRBJ2-7 matches the DNA end more closely, so the J call is doubtful. The CDR3 runs to 15 residues. Germline V gives CDR1 MDHEN, CDR2 SYDVKM. The CDR3 bases are TGTGCCAGCAGTATACTCGACAAAGGGGCCTACGAGCAGTACTTC. Its translation: CASSILDKGAYEQYF.

The chain employs TRBV6-1 and TRBJ1-2; 11 nucleotides line up with TRBD1. Germline V CDR1 and CDR2: MNHNS, SASEGT. Trimming took 6 bases from V and 4 from J; bases not matched to a gene: 7. CDR3 length equals 15 residues. DNA of the CDR3: TGTGCCAGCAGGGTATCCGGGACAGGGGGCTATGGCTACACCTTC. This sequence encodes CASRVSGTGGYGYTF.

The V and J genes are TRBV6-1 and TRBJ2-5; D is unresolved. CDR1 and CDR2 from the germline V gene are MNHNS and SASEGT. There are 13 residues in the CDR3. The V end lost 4 bases, the J end lost 5 bases, and 11 bases lay between the germline ends. The CDR3 region is CASSVRLGETQYF. The DNA for the CDR3 is TGTGCCAGCAGTGTTCGACTTGGGGAGACCCAGTACTTC.

The rearrangement uses TRBV28 and TRBJ2-3, with 7 bases matching TRBD2. Germline V gene data show CDR1 as MDHEN and CDR2 as SYDVKM. The CDR3 runs to 16 residues. After removal of 3 bases from V and 4 bases from J, the junction contained 10 bases not matched to a gene. In DNA, the CDR3 is TGTGCCAGCAGTTTCGGTAGGGGAGGGCGGGCAGATACGCAGTATTTT. Its protein is CASSFGRGGRADTQYF.

This chain links TRBV10-3 with TRBJ2-1, with 10 bases that match TRBD2. The germline V gene encodes CDR1 ENHRY and CDR2 SYGVKD. Trimming at V came to 8 bases and at J to 6 bases, leaving 7 bases not matched to a gene. The CDR3 is 14 residues long. CDR3 in amino acids: CAILGSGRLNEQFF. The CDR3 DNA reads as TGTGCCATCTTAGGTAGCGGGAGGCTCAATGAGCAGTTCTTC.

The gene calls are TRBV6-1 and TRBJ2-7, with D maybe TRBD1 (5 bases). Germline V CDR1 and CDR2: MNHNS, SASEGT. This CDR3 comprises 14 residues. V was clipped by 6 bases and J by 0 bases, with 12 bases between them. DNA for the CDR3: TGTGCCAGCAGGGCAGGGATAACCTCCTACGAGCAGTACTTC. Translated, it gives CASRAGITSYEQYF.

In this sample, this clone turned up once. The rearrangement links TRBV27 to TRBJ2-6; D may be TRBD2 (6 bases). Trimming pared 8 bases from V and 2 bases from J, leaving 13 bases between. The CDR3 runs 15 residues. Per the germline V gene, CDR1 is MNHEY and CDR2 is SMNVEV (reference sequence). This CDR3 reads CASRPGVTGANVLTF. The CDR3 DNA follows: TGTGCCAGCCGCCCGGGAGTTACTGGGGCCAACGTCCTGACTTTC.